The 25 T cell receptor beta chains below were found in one sample sequenced in a study of blood T cell repertoires in COVID-19. TCRdb's copy holds only in-frame clones and misses some; the assay was immunoSEQ multiplex PCR. This table holds 45,000 to 65,000 clones, about 87% found once. Sequenced: peripheral blood. Receptor source: a human donor in a cohort sampled during active COVID-19.

The rearrangement links TRBV19 to TRBJ2-7; TRBD2 matches at 12 bases. CDR3 length: 15 residues. Germline loops: CDR1 LNHDA, CDR2 SQIVND (reference sequence). With 6 bases clipped from V and 2 bases from J, the junction kept 5 bases outside the gene matches. Here the CDR3 DNA reads TGTGCCAGTAGCCAACTAGCGGGAGGTGCCTACGAGCAGTACTTC. Translation: CASSQLAGGAYEQYF.

The V call is TRBV19, the J call TRBJ2-1, with TRBD2 identical over 10 bases. CDR3 length: 15 amino acids. CDR1 and CDR2 (germline): LNHDA, SQIVND (reference sequence). V dropped 7 bases and J dropped 2; count of bases not matched to a gene: 5. The chain's CDR3 is CASNKGLAAYNEQFF. The DNA for the CDR3 is TGTGCCAGTAACAAAGGACTAGCGGCCTACAATGAGCAGTTCTTC.

The gene calls are TRBV6-6 and TRBJ1-1; D not resolved. The CDR3 length is 16 residues. CDR1 MNHNY and CDR2 SVGAGI come from the germline V gene (reference sequence). V gave up 4 bases and J gave up 4 bases, with 19 bases separating them. The CDR3 nucleotides read TGTGCCAGCAGTTTCCCCCTTAGAGGGCGCGGCACTGAAGCTTTCTTT. Translated, it gives CASSFPLRGRGTEAFF.

This sequence joins TRBV21-1 and TRBJ2-7; the table names TRBD2, a call not compared with the DNA. TRBV21-1 is annotated as a pseudogene. CDR3 length: 13 amino acids. For the CDR3, the DNA is TGTGCCAGCAGCGTACACTCTGCGGGCGAGCAGTACTTC. It encodes CASSVHSAGEQYF.

The rearrangement joins TRBV18 to TRBJ1-5, with a weak D call TRBD1 (6 bases). The germline CDR1 and CDR2 sequences are KGHSH and LQKENI. Trimming pared 6 bases from V and 2 bases from J, leaving 14 bases between. CDR3 length equals 15 residues. The DNA of the CDR3 is TGTGCCAGCTCCCTTTCACAGGGCGGCAATCAGCCCCAGCATTTT. This encodes CASSLSQGGNQPQHF. Based on the CDR3 plus reference TRBV18 and TRBJ1-5, the full variable domain is NAGVMQNPRHLVRRRGQEARLRCSPMKGHSHVYWYRQLPEEGLKFMVYLQKENIIDESGMPKERFSAEFPKEGPSILRIQQVVRGDSAAYFCASSLSQGGNQPQHFGDGTRLSIL.

This chain uses TRBV5-1 with TRBJ2-3; 13 bases are shared with TRBD2. Per germline, CDR1 SGHRS and CDR2 YFSETQ. The CDR3 consists of 15 residues. Trimming at V came to 5 bases and at J to 5 bases, leaving 5 bases not matched to a gene. CDR3 protein: CASSRTSGSQDTQYF. The CDR3 nucleotides read TGCGCCAGCAGTCGGACTAGCGGGAGTCAAGATACGCAGTATTTT.

The rearrangement uses TRBV4-3 and TRBJ2-3, with D possibly matching TRBD2 (5 bases). This CDR3 spans 14 amino acids. CDR1 is LGHNA and CDR2 is YSLEER in the germline V gene. The ends were cut back, 4 bases at V and 0 bases at J, with 8 bases in the middle. The CDR3: CASSLGRSTDTQYF. CDR3 nucleotide sequence: TGCGCCAGCAGCCTGGGGAGAAGCACAGATACGCAGTATTTT.

This clone has a single count. This CDR3 is CASSSGTHKAFF. CDR3 coding DNA: TGTGCCAGCAGCTCCGGGACACATAAAGCTTTCTTT. V and J are TRBV7-6 and TRBJ1-1; a weak D match, TRBD1 (6 bases). CDR3 length equals 12 residues. The V and J ends lost 4 bases and 9 bases respectively, with 12 bases between them. In germline, CDR1 is SGHVS, CDR2 FNYEAQ.

This clone was recorded a few times. The J gene is TRBJ2-7, the V gene TRBV6-2 or TRBV6-3; TRBD2 matches 12 bases. The CDR3 is made up of 17 amino acids. Germline trimming cut 4 bases from V and 4 bases from J; bases unmatched to any gene: 11. Germline CDR1 is MNHEY and CDR2 is SVGEGT. CDR3 nucleotides: TGTGCCAGCAGTTCCCTAACGACTAGCGGGGGAGTATACGAGCAGTACTTC. Amino acids: CASSSLTTSGGVYEQYF.

CDR3 nucleotide sequence: TGCGCCAGCAGCTTAAGCCTAGCTAACTATGGCTACACCTTC. Its translation is CASSLSLANYGYTF. The chain uses TRBV5-1 and TRBJ1-2; D is unresolved. Trimming cost V 2 bases and J 0 bases, with 8 bases left between them. The CDR3 extends over 14 amino acids. The germline CDR1 and CDR2 sequences are SGHRS and YFSETQ.

The chain carries TRBV2 and TRBJ1-1, with TRBD1 matching over 9 bases. There are 14 residues in the CDR3. The trim removed 5 bases at V and 4 bases at J, leaving 5 bases unmatched. From germline, CDR1 is SNHLY and CDR2 FYNNEI. CDR3 protein: CASSKQGASTEAFF. The CDR3 DNA reads TGTGCCAGCAGTAAACAGGGGGCGTCCACTGAAGCTTTCTTT.

This chain connects TRBV11-1 to TRBJ2-1; maybe TRBD2 (6 bases). Germline V gives CDR1 SGHAT, CDR2 FQDESV (reference sequence). CDR3 length: 14 residues. The V end lost 5 bases, the J end lost 4 bases, and 12 bases lay between the germline ends. For the CDR3, the DNA is TGTGCCAGCAGCCGGGCAGGGAGGTACAATGAGCAGTTCTTC. As protein: CASSRAGRYNEQFF.

The chain links TRBV3-1 (or the pseudogene TRBV3-2) to TRBJ1-6, with D possibly TRBD1 on 5 matching bases. This CDR3 is 18 amino acids long. The V gene lost 0 bases and the J gene lost 7 bases, with 19 bases spanning the gap. Germline CDR1 is LGHDT and CDR2 is YNNKEL (reference sequence). CDR3 in DNA: TGTGCCAGCAGCCAAGATCCAGAATCAGGGAGGGCCAATTCACCCCTCCACTTT. It specifies CASSQDPESGRANSPLHF.

The genes are TRBV4-3 and TRBJ2-2; tentatively, D is TRBD1 (5 bases). With 2 bases removed from V and 1 base from J, the gap between germline ends came to 8 bases. This CDR3 region has 15 residues. Germline V gene data show CDR1 as LGHNA and CDR2 as YSLEER. CDR3 residues: CASSQSGQNTGELFF. CDR3 nucleotide sequence: TGCGCCAGCAGCCAATCCGGACAGAACACCGGGGAGCTGTTTTTT.

This chain connects TRBV5-1 to TRBJ2-3; D might be TRBD1 (6 bases). Germline assignment: CDR1 SGHRS and CDR2 YFSETQ. The CDR3 has 15 amino acids. V shed 4 bases and J shed 2 bases, with 14 bases lying between them. The CDR3 region is CASSLDTGITDTQYF. CDR3 bases: TGCGCCAGCAGCCTGGACACAGGGATCACAGATACGCAGTATTTT.

This chain connects TRBV11-2 to TRBJ2-7; perhaps TRBD1 as D (5 bases). CDR1 is SGHAT, CDR2 FQNNGV, per germline. The CDR3 is 14 amino acids. The V end was cut by 6 bases, the J end by 0 bases, with 12 bases between. CDR3 DNA: TGTGCCAGCAGGAACAGGCGTACCTCCTACGAGCAGTACTTC. Its translation is CASRNRRTSYEQYF.

The chain recombines TRBV3-1 (or the pseudogene TRBV3-2) with TRBJ2-5; no definite D call. Germline lookup yields CDR1 LGHDT and CDR2 YNNKEL (reference sequence). The CDR3 totals 13 residues. Trimming took 1 base from V and 5 from J, leaving 8 bases between them. This CDR3 reads CASSQGPGETQYF. The CDR3 DNA reads as TGTGCCAGCAGCCAAGGTCCCGGTGAGACCCAGTACTTC.

J is TRBJ2-3 and V is TRBV10-2, with D maybe TRBD2 (7 bases). This CDR3 has 14 amino acids. Looked up from germline, CDR1 is WSHSY and CDR2 is SAAADI. Trimming stripped 7 bases from V and 4 bases from J, with 15 bases between. CDR3 nucleotides: TGCGCCAGCACTAGCGGAGGGGGGGCAGATACGCAGTATTTT. Protein sequence: CASTSGGGADTQYF.

In this sample, this clone turned up a few times. The rearrangement links TRBV10-3 to TRBJ2-5; 11 positions agree with TRBD1. From germline, CDR1 is ENHRY and CDR2 SYGVKD. This CDR3 has 14 residues. The trim removed 3 bases at V and 9 bases at J, leaving 6 bases unmatched. The CDR3 DNA sequence: TGTGCCATCAGTGACGTAGGGACAGGGGGTGCCCAGTACTTC. This encodes CAISDVGTGGAQYF.

This chain connects TRBV4-2 to TRBJ2-3; the D gene is possibly TRBD1 (5 bases). The germline CDR1 and CDR2 sequences are LGHNA and YNFKEQ. V lost 2 bases and J 6 bases, leaving 21 bases between the germline ends. The CDR3 spans 17 residues. For the CDR3, the DNA is TGTGCCAGCAGCCAAAACCCTAGGGGCGGTGGTTCGGATACGCAGTATTTT. It translates to CASSQNPRGGGSDTQYF.

CDR3 loop: CASSPRPPTSGGYNEQFF. CDR3 bases: TGTGCCAGCAGCCCACGGCCACCCACTAGCGGGGGGTACAATGAGCAGTTCTTC. The chain couples TRBV11-2 to TRBJ2-1; 12 nucleotides line up with TRBD2. This CDR3 comprises 18 residues. After removal of 5 bases from V and 4 bases from J, the junction contained 12 bases not matched to a gene. CDR1 is SGHAT and CDR2 is FQNNGV in the germline V gene.

V usage is TRBV25-1 and J usage is TRBJ2-1, with D possibly matching TRBD1 (6 bases). Trimming shortened V by 6 bases and J by 5 bases, and 20 bases separated the two germline ends. The CDR3 runs 16 residues. CDR1 and CDR2 from the germline V gene are MGHDK and SYGVNS. The CDR3 loop is CASRSQVGGRNNEQFF. CDR3 sequence (DNA): TGTGCCAGCAGATCTCAAGTTGGGGGCAGGAACAATGAGCAGTTCTTC.

J is TRBJ1-1 and V is TRBV7-3; 8 bases line up with TRBD1. V lost 2 bases to trimming and J lost 1 base; unmatched junction nucleotides: 0. CDR3 size: 14 residues. From germline, CDR1 is SGHTA and CDR2 FQGTGA. CDR3 DNA: TGTGCCAGCAGCTTAGGGACAGGGAACACTGAAGCTTTCTTT. Translation: CASSLGTGNTEAFF. The full variable domain, its missing parts supplied by reference TRBV7-3 and TRBJ1-1, is GAGVSQTPSNKVTEKGKYVELRCDPISGHTALYWYRQSLGQGPEFLIYFQGTGAADDSGLPNDRFFAVRPEGSVSTLKIQRTERGDSAVYLCASSLGTGNTEAFFGQGTRLTVV.

This sequence joins TRBV19 and TRBJ1-5; perhaps TRBD1 as D (6 bases). Germline CDR1 and CDR2: LNHDA and SQIVND (reference sequence). Deletions cut 9 bases from V and 0 bases from J, with 15 bases between. The CDR3 loop spans 15 amino acids. CDR3 coding DNA: TGTGCCAGCTATGGACAGCCCTATAGCAATCAGCCCCAGCATTTT. It translates to CASYGQPYSNQPQHF.

This chain connects TRBV4-2 to TRBJ2-7; 8 positions agree with TRBD2. The CDR3 spans 15 residues. V trimming: 3 bases; J trimming: 4 bases; junction bases outside the gene matches: 8. Looked up from germline, CDR1 is LGHNA and CDR2 is YNFKEQ. The CDR3 spells CASSQSGGAGYEQYF. The DNA of the CDR3 is TGTGCCAGCAGCCAGTCGGGGGGGGCAGGGTACGAGCAGTACTTC.